This T cell receptor beta chain was observed in a study of T cells after yellow fever vaccination. The study, taken as a whole, reports: Abundant bulk-population clonotypes could contaminate the FACS-sorted repertoires.

About this clonotype: Its matching antigen is unknown.

The length of the CDR3 is 14 residues. Germline V gene data show CDR1 as SQVTM and CDR2 as ANQGSEA. With 3 bases removed from V and 2 bases from J, the gap between germline ends came to 13 bases. Researchers made TCR cDNA using 5'RACE template switching, and this step added a universal primer site and UMIs. MiXCR, run by TCRdb on the 5' RACE reads, gives a single entry per CDR3 protein. Here the sample spans around 300,000 distinct CDR3 sequences, roughly 3.9% being singletons. The TCR originated in a young man who received the YFV17D yellow fever vaccine. The chain uses TRBV29-1 and TRBJ1-2, with unresolved D. The material was PBMCs, obtained 5 days after the yellow fever booster vaccination. The CDR3 DNA reads TGCAGCGTTGATGGATCCAGCGTCAACTATGGCTACACCTTC. Its translation is CSVDGSSVNYGYTF.